Following are 27 T cell receptor beta chains from one sample sequenced in a study of blood T cell repertoires in COVID-19. Produced via immunoSEQ multiplex PCR; TCRdb's table is partial and in-frame only. The sample lists around 200,000 clones, around four fifths seen once, with roughly 2.8% in the top ten. Source material: peripheral blood. Receptor source: a man between 45 and 60 years old with active or convalescent COVID-19.

This clone was seen once. V and J are TRBV3-1 (or the pseudogene TRBV3-2) and TRBJ1-2; a possible D gene is TRBD1 (5 bases). From germline, CDR1 is LGHDT and CDR2 YNNKEL (reference sequence). The CDR3 has 15 amino acids. With 2 bases removed from V and 4 bases from J, the gap between germline ends came to 14 bases. In DNA, the CDR3 is TGTGCCAGCAGCCAAAGCGCAGGGATCGGCTATGGCTACACCTTC. Protein product: CASSQSAGIGYGYTF.

The table lists this clone with a count of one. The gene calls are TRBV5-1 and TRBJ1-6; 9 nucleotides line up with TRBD1. After removal of 4 bases from V and 10 bases from J, the junction contained 9 bases not matched to a gene. The CDR3 sequence is 15 residues long. In germline, CDR1 is SGHRS, CDR2 YFSETQ. CDR3 in amino acids: CASSQDRGPRSPLHF. In DNA, the CDR3 is TGCGCCAGCAGCCAGGACAGGGGCCCTAGGTCACCCCTCCACTTT.

CDR3 protein: CASSLDPGQGERYTF. CDR3 sequence (DNA): TGTGCCAGCAGCTTAGATCCGGGACAGGGTGAGCGCTACACCTTC. This chain uses TRBV11-2 with TRBJ1-2, with TRBD1 matching 9 bases. This CDR3 contains 15 residues. From germline, CDR1 is SGHAT and CDR2 FQNNGV. After removal of 0 bases from V and 9 bases from J, the junction contained 8 bases not matched to a gene.

This sequence joins TRBV2 and TRBJ2-1; TRBD2 matches at 8 bases. Germline assignment: CDR1 SNHLY and CDR2 FYNNEI. Unmatched junction bases numbered 4, after V lost 4 bases and J lost 2 bases. The CDR3 spans 15 residues. The CDR3 loop is CASSASGPPYNEQFF. The CDR3 DNA sequence: TGTGCCAGCAGTGCTAGCGGGCCGCCCTACAATGAGCAGTTCTTC.

The chain carries TRBV12-2 and TRBJ2-5; the table's TRBD2 call for D was not verified on the DNA. TRBV12-2 is tagged as a pseudogene. The CDR3 covers 13 residues. In DNA form, the CDR3 reads TGTGCAAGTCGCTTAAAGGGGGGGGAGACCCAGTACTTC. It yields the protein CASRLKGGETQYF.

This rearrangement joins TRBV19 to TRBJ1-1, with 7 bases lining up with TRBD1. The CDR3 covers 16 residues. The germline CDR1 and CDR2 sequences are LNHDA and SQIVND (reference sequence). With 4 bases clipped from V and 0 bases from J, the junction kept 8 bases outside the gene matches. In nucleotides, the CDR3 is TGTGCCAGTAGTAAACAGGGGCGGTTATTGAACACTGAAGCTTTCTTT. Translated: CASSKQGRLLNTEAFF. The variable domain in full, completed from reference TRBV19 and TRBJ1-1, reads DGGITQSPKYLFRKEGQNVTLSCEQNLNHDAMYWYRQDPGQGLRLIYYSQIVNDFQKGDIAEGYSVSREKKESFPLTVTSAQKNPTAFYLCASSKQGRLLNTEAFFGQGTRLTVV.

The chain recombines TRBV14 with TRBJ1-3, with TRBD1 as a possible D gene (5 bases). Looked up from germline, CDR1 is SGHDN and CDR2 is FVKESK. V was cut by 4 bases and J by 9 bases, with 19 bases left in between. The CDR3 contains 15 residues. CDR3 DNA sequence: TGTGCCAGCAGCCCCCCAGGGACTTTCGGGGGCACCATATATTTT. It codes for CASSPPGTFGGTIYF. Filled out from reference TRBV14 and TRBJ1-3, the complete variable domain reads EAGVTQFPSHSVIEKGQTVTLRCDPISGHDNLYWYRRVMGKEIKFLLHFVKESKQDESGMPNNRFLAERTGGTYSTLKVQPAELEDSGVYFCASSPPGTFGGTIYFGEGSWLTVV.

This clone was counted once. The chain employs TRBV19 and TRBJ1-5; TRBD1 aligns across 9 bases. The trim removed 5 bases at V and 7 bases at J, leaving 12 bases unmatched. The germline V gene has CDR1 LNHDA and CDR2 SQIVND (reference sequence). CDR3 length: 16 amino acids. The CDR3 is CASSLLGQGWEQPQHF. CDR3 nucleotides: TGTGCCAGTAGTTTGTTGGGACAGGGCTGGGAACAGCCCCAGCATTTT.

The J gene is TRBJ1-3, the V gene TRBV19, with TRBD1 as a possible D gene (5 bases). V dropped 4 bases and J dropped 0 bases, with 25 bases sitting between them. Per the germline V gene, CDR1 is LNHDA and CDR2 is SQIVND (reference sequence). The length of the CDR3 is 20 residues. CDR3 protein: CASSNFTLSGTQSSGNTIYF. CDR3 DNA: TGTGCCAGTAGTAACTTCACCTTAAGCGGGACCCAGAGCTCTGGAAACACCATATATTTT.

The V gene is TRBV5-8, the J gene TRBJ1-2, with 7 bases lining up with TRBD1. This CDR3 has 13 amino acids. Trimming took 0 bases from V and 7 from J; bases not matched to a gene: 3. Germline CDR1 reads SGHTS; CDR2 reads YDEGEE. The CDR3 region is CASSLGRGAGYTF. The CDR3 bases are TGTGCCAGCAGCTTGGGCAGGGGGGCTGGCTACACCTTC.

The chain employs TRBV7-9 and TRBJ1-6; tentatively, D is TRBD1 (5 bases). The germline V gene has CDR1 SEHNR and CDR2 FQNEAQ (reference sequence). Deletions cut 10 bases from V and 5 bases from J, with 15 bases between. The CDR3 has 14 amino acids. The CDR3 nucleotides read TGTGCCACTGGGGTCTCCAGGGATAATTCACCCCTCCACTTT. As protein: CATGVSRDNSPLHF.

The chain employs TRBV9 and TRBJ1-6; no clear D gene. This CDR3 region has 14 residues. The germline V and J ends were trimmed by 4 bases and 8 bases, with 13 bases remaining between them. Germline CDR1 SGDLS, CDR2 YYNGEE. CDR3 sequence (DNA): TGTGCCAGCAGCCCCCTTTTGAGGGATTCACCCCTCCACTTT. Translated, it gives CASSPLLRDSPLHF.

This clone was counted only a few times. The CDR3 sequence: CASSRNRGFGGYTF. CDR3 bases: TGTGCCAGTAGCAGAAACAGGGGATTTGGTGGCTACACCTTC. J is TRBJ1-2 and V is TRBV19; 7 positions agree with TRBD1. V shed 6 bases, J shed 7 bases, and the junction held 11 bases outside the gene matches. The CDR3 covers 14 residues. The V gene's germline CDR1 is LNHDA and CDR2 SQIVND (reference sequence).

Here the CDR3 reads CASSHTQKRGSRFTDTQYF. Here the CDR3 DNA reads TGCGCCAGCAGCCATACACAAAAGCGGGGATCCCGCTTCACAGATACGCAGTATTTT. The rearrangement links TRBV4-1 to TRBJ2-3, with 7 bases matching TRBD2. Per the germline V gene, CDR1 is MGHRA and CDR2 is YSYEKL. The CDR3 sequence is 19 residues long. The J segment lost 2 bases and the V segment lost 3 bases, leaving 17 bases of the junction unmatched.

With regard to this clone: The same CDR3 can be traced to other DNA sequences in this sample. The chain links TRBV7-9 to TRBJ2-3; the match to TRBD1 covers 7 bases. Trimming cost V 5 bases and J 4 bases; bases outside gene matches: 3. The germline CDR1 and CDR2 sequences are SEHNR and FQNEAQ (reference sequence). This CDR3 is built from 13 residues. CDR3 nucleotide sequence: TGTGCCAGCAGCCCGAGGGGGCCAGATACGCAGTATTTT. Translating it yields CASSPRGPDTQYF.

The V call is TRBV10-2, the J call TRBJ2-2; D is unresolved. Germline CDR1 reads WSHSY; CDR2 reads SAAADI. This CDR3 is 12 amino acids long. V was cut by 6 bases and J by 3 bases, with 5 bases left in between. Written as DNA, the CDR3 is TGCGCCAGCAGCCAGGACACCGGGGAGCTGTTTTTT. This codes for CASSQDTGELFF.

As for this clone: A read error may account for a junction end that differs from germline. This chain connects TRBV7-7 to TRBJ2-5; the D is unclear. Germline V gene sequence: CDR1 SSHAT, CDR2 FNYEAQ (reference sequence). The CDR3 has 15 amino acids. The CDR3: CASSSKFSQEETQYF. The CDR3 nucleotides are TGTGCTAGCAGCTCGAAATTTAGTCAAGAAGAGACCCAGTACTTC.

The chain has TRBV30 and TRBJ2-7; TRBD2 matches at 8 bases. The CDR3 length is 13 residues. In germline, CDR1 is GTSNPN, CDR2 SVGIG (reference sequence). V trimming: 1 base; J trimming: 2 bases; junction bases outside the gene matches: 1. CDR3 in DNA: TGTGCCTGGAGTGACGGGGGGGCCTACGAGCAGTACTTC. Protein product: CAWSDGGAYEQYF.

This clone was recorded once. This sample includes further DNA sequences coding for the same CDR3. This chain uses TRBV9 with TRBJ2-5; D may be TRBD2 (6 bases). The V end lost 2 bases, the J end lost 2 bases, and 10 bases lay between the germline ends. The CDR3 length is 14 residues. Germline V lookup: CDR1 SGDLS, CDR2 YYNGEE. The DNA of the CDR3 is TGTGCCAGCAGCGTTGGTCTAGCGCAAGAGACCCAGTACTTC. It codes for CASSVGLAQETQYF.

The chain links TRBV18 to TRBJ2-7; maybe TRBD2 (7 bases). Germline assignment: CDR1 KGHSH and CDR2 LQKENI. The CDR3 is 15 residues long. Deletions cut 3 bases from V and 6 bases from J, with 18 bases between. The CDR3: CASSPGGARIGEQYF. The CDR3, as DNA: TGTGCCAGCTCACCTGGGGGGGCCAGGATAGGCGAGCAGTACTTC.

The V gene is TRBV6-6, the J gene TRBJ1-2; 8 bases align to TRBD1. The J segment lost 0 bases and the V segment lost 5 bases, leaving 5 bases of the junction unmatched. The germline CDR1 and CDR2 sequences are MNHNY and SVGAGI (reference sequence). The CDR3 spans 15 residues. CDR3 DNA: TGTGCCAGCAGTCCCCGACAGGGGACTAACTATGGCTACACCTTC. It specifies CASSPRQGTNYGYTF.

The chain carries TRBV19 and TRBJ1-6; D is possibly TRBD1 (5 bases). V lost 5 bases and J 0 bases, leaving 17 bases between the germline ends. The CDR3 runs 18 residues. CDR1 is LNHDA, CDR2 SQIVND, per germline (reference sequence). The CDR3 bases are TGTGCCAGTAGTGGACAACGCAGGGCCTCCTCCTATAATTCACCCCTCCACTTT. This translates into CASSGQRRASSYNSPLHF.

The chain is built from TRBV14 and TRBJ1-2; TRBD1 agrees at 7 bases. V was clipped by 1 base and J by 9 bases; unmatched bases: 8. This CDR3 contains 14 residues. CDR1 is SGHDN and CDR2 is FVKESK in the germline V gene. CDR3 amino acids: CASSQVRGLARYTF. The CDR3 nucleotides are TGTGCCAGCAGCCAAGTAAGGGGGCTTGCTCGCTACACCTTC.

This clone came up once. The V call is TRBV27, the J call TRBJ1-4; 10 bases are a match to TRBD1. Germline CDR1 MNHEY, CDR2 SMNVEV (reference sequence). This CDR3 is 14 amino acids long. After removal of 6 bases from V and 8 bases from J, the junction contained 6 bases not matched to a gene. This chain's CDR3 is CASRRQGAREKLFF. The CDR3, as DNA: TGTGCCAGCAGGCGACAGGGGGCAAGGGAAAAACTGTTTTTT.

This clone has more than one count but fewer than ten. The CDR3 protein is CARSPTGPLYTGELFF. The CDR3 DNA reads TGTGCCAGAAGCCCTACAGGGCCGTTGTACACCGGGGAGCTGTTTTTT. The rearrangement joins TRBV7-5 to TRBJ2-2; TRBD1 was called by the table and not checked on the DNA. TRBV7-5 is designated a pseudogene. This CDR3 is 16 amino acids long.

V gene TRBV4-1 combines with J gene TRBJ2-7; TRBD2 matches 8 bases. The germline CDR1 and CDR2 sequences are MGHRA and YSYEKL. The junction had 9 bases not matched to a gene; V was cut back by 2 bases and J by 0 bases. The CDR3 runs to 17 residues. This CDR3 is CASSQTRRGAASYEQYF. The CDR3 nucleotides read TGCGCCAGCAGCCAAACGAGGCGGGGGGCCGCCTCCTACGAGCAGTACTTC.

The rearrangement uses TRBV27 and TRBJ1-6; 9 nucleotides agree with TRBD1. Germline assignment: CDR1 MNHEY and CDR2 SMNVEV (reference sequence). V lost 3 bases to trimming and J lost 9 bases; unmatched junction nucleotides: 3. This CDR3 spans 14 amino acids. Here the CDR3 reads CASSLGDRVSPLHF. The CDR3 nucleotides read TGTGCCAGCAGTTTGGGGGACAGGGTTTCACCCCTCCACTTT.